One and the same sample provided the 2 T cell receptor beta chains below, sequenced in a study of shared clonotypes between healthy human individuals. Data came from immunoSEQ multiplex PCR; TCRdb stores just in-frame clones and leaves some out. This table holds 1.5 million to 2.5 million clones, roughly 94% found once. Naive CD8 cells lacked CD45RO, underwent positive selection for CCR7 and left out terminally differentiated effector memory CD45RA+ cells. The sample consisted of naive CD8+ T cells sorted from blood. These receptor sequences come from a man in his late teens or twenties in good health.

On this clone itself: The same CDR3 arises from other DNA sequences in this sample as well. The rearrangement uses TRBV9 and TRBJ2-1, with 10 nucleotides matching TRBD2. The germline CDR1 and CDR2 sequences are SGDLS and YYNGEE. The V and J ends lost 4 bases and 6 bases, in that order; junction bases with no gene match: 1. The CDR3 totals 13 residues. The CDR3 sequence is CASSWTSGNEQFF. In DNA form, the CDR3 reads TGTGCCAGCAGCTGGACTAGCGGCAATGAGCAGTTCTTC.

The chain joins TRBV6-6 to TRBJ2-7; D remains ambiguous. V was cut by 2 bases and J by 2 bases, with 10 bases left in between. The CDR3 runs 14 residues. Per the germline V gene, CDR1 is MNHNY and CDR2 is SVGAGI (reference sequence). CDR3 loop: CASSYGDWTYEQYF. CDR3 DNA sequence: TGTGCCAGCAGTTACGGCGACTGGACCTACGAGCAGTACTTC.